These T cell receptor beta chains were read from a single sample in a study of T cell responses to AZD1222 COVID-19 vaccine. Clones were sequenced by immunoSEQ multiplex PCR, and TCRdb holds only the in-frame ones, with some missing. Of some 130,000 clones listed, about 89% are singletons. The starting material was peripheral blood, obtained 28 days after the second AZD1222 dose. These receptors originate from an adult who received the AZD1222 COVID-19 vaccine. The CDR3 runs from the conserved cysteine through the conserved F or W. D genes are given only for firm matches. Only some rows state a clone size, as once, few, many or a class for expanded clones.

NA | TRBJ1-6 | TRBV11-2 | NA | CASRGAGQSRSPLHF | TGTGCCAGCAGGGGGGCTGGACAGAGCCGATCACCCCTCCACTTT
TRBD1 | TRBJ1-2 | TRBV6-1 | NA | CASSEETGDSGYTF | TGTGCCAGCAGTGAAGAGACAGGGGACTCTGGCTACACCTTC
NA | TRBJ1-5 | TRBV6-5 | once | CASTQAQGSQPQHF | TGTGCCAGCACCCAGGCGCAGGGGAGTCAGCCCCAGCATTTT
NA | TRBJ2-6 | TRBV23-1 | NA | CASSPPKGGTVTSGANVLTF | TGCGCCAGCAGTCCACCTAAAGGGGGGACGGTAACCTCTGGGGCCAACGTCCTGACTTTC
TRBD2 | TRBJ2-5 | TRBV29-1 | NA | CSVLAGGGETQYF | TGCAGCGTACTAGCGGGAGGGGGGGAGACCCAGTACTTC
NA | TRBJ2-7 | TRBV6-5 | NA | CASSPDSIAPYEQYF | TGTGCCAGCAGTCCTGACAGTATAGCACCCTACGAGCAGTACTTC
TRBD1 | TRBJ1-2 | TRBV2 | NA | CASSEAKGQENYGYTF | TGTGCCAGCAGTGAAGCGAAGGGACAGGAGAACTATGGCTACACCTTC
NA | TRBJ2-7 | TRBV7-2 | NA | CASSPTSYEQYF | TGTGCCAGCAGTCCTACCTCCTACGAGCAGTACTTC
TRBD1 | TRBJ1-5 | TRBV7-9 | NA | CASSLTGTDNQPQHF | TGTGCCAGCAGCTTAACCGGGACAGATAATCAGCCCCAGCATTTT
NA | TRBJ1-1 | TRBV10-3 | NA | CAISVPGTNTEAFF | TGTGCCATCAGTGTGCCAGGAACGAACACTGAAGCTTTCTTT
NA | TRBJ2-5 | TRBV5-1 | NA | CASSLGAGQDETQYF | TGCGCCAGCAGCTTGGGGGCAGGTCAGGATGAGACCCAGTACTTC
TRBD1 | TRBJ1-6 | TRBV28 | NA | CASSFGTGVESPLHF | TGTGCCAGCAGTTTCGGGACAGGGGTTGAGTCACCCCTCCACTTT
TRBD2 | TRBJ2-5 | TRBV6-5 | once | CATLLAGQETQYF | TGTGCCACCCTTCTAGCGGGACAAGAGACCCAGTACTTC
NA | TRBJ2-2 | TRBV30 | NA | CAWSVGPSKVSGELFF | TGTGCCTGGAGTGTAGGCCCTTCGAAAGTATCTGGGGAGCTGTTTTTT
NA | TRBJ2-5 | TRBV30 | few | CAWSAGDQETQYF | TGTGCCTGGAGTGCGGGGGATCAAGAGACCCAGTACTTC
NA | TRBJ2-5 | TRBV4-2 | NA | CASSQGHLGETQYF | TGTGCCAGCAGCCAAGGACATCTGGGCGAGACCCAGTACTTC
NA | TRBJ2-5 | TRBV3-1/TRBV3-2 | NA | CASSHGGHGETQYF | TGTGCCAGCAGCCATGGGGGCCACGGGGAGACCCAGTACTTC
NA | TRBJ1-4 | TRBV18 | NA | CASSQTTGTTGEKLFF | TGTGCCAGCTCACAAACTACCGGGACAACTGGTGAAAAACTGTTTTTT
NA | TRBJ1-6 | TRBV19 | NA | CASKAGSSYNSPLHF | TGTGCCAGTAAAGCAGGGAGCTCCTATAATTCACCCCTCCACTTT
NA | TRBJ1-6 | TRBV6-2/TRBV6-3 | once | CASSRTRENYNSPLHF | TGTGCCAGCAGTCGGACCAGGGAAAACTATAATTCACCCCTCCACTTT
NA | TRBJ2-5 | TRBV7-9 | NA | CASSTRGLSAETQYF | TGTGCCAGCAGCACCCGGGGACTGTCCGCAGAGACCCAGTACTTC
NA | TRBJ1-5 | TRBV15 | NA | CATSRDSGEPQHF | TGTGCCACCAGCAGAGATAGTGGGGAGCCCCAGCATTTT
NA | TRBJ1-3 | TRBV7-9 | NA | CASSLGGGPSGNTIYF | TGTGCCAGCAGCTTAGGGGGGGGACCCTCTGGAAACACCATATATTTT
TRBD1 | TRBJ1-2 | TRBV27 | NA | CASSTSGQGFYGYTF | TGTGCCAGCAGTACTTCCGGACAGGGCTTCTATGGCTACACCTTC
TRBD1 | TRBJ2-6 | TRBV5-4 | NA | CASSNDRVRGANVLTF | TGTGCCAGCAGTAACGACAGGGTGAGGGGGGCCAACGTCCTGACTTTC